The TCR beta chain described here comes from a study of CD8 T cells in ankylosing spondylitis. This clonotype showed up many times. Its antigen is as yet unknown. This CDR3 has 19 amino acids. In germline, CDR1 is MNHEY, CDR2 SMNVEV (reference sequence). V gave up 0 bases and J gave up 4 bases, with 24 bases separating them. Quantitative 5'-RACE was performed with molecular barcodes, and it yielded the TCR beta libraries. TCRdb independently ran MiXCR on the 5' RACE reads; one entry per CDR3 protein. The sample consists of about 170,000 distinct CDR3 sequences, around 16% of them appearing once. Study findings and constraints: Matched synovial fluid from ankylosing spondylitis patients was reported to be enriched for disease-linked clones. Disease-linked clones had a CD8+ phenotype and relatively low frequency in peripheral blood.

V usage is TRBV27 and J usage is TRBJ1-2; possible D gene TRBD1, 6 bases. The TCR was taken from a male donor with ankylosing spondylitis or in good health (not recorded which). Material: blood, either unsorted or a sorted T cell fraction (not recorded which). Here the CDR3 reads CASSLSMMGGRGVSYGYTF. In DNA form, the CDR3 reads TGTGCCAGCAGTTTATCCATGATGGGGGGCAGGGGAGTCAGCTATGGCTACACCTTC.